A single sample is the source of the 28 T cell receptor beta chains below, sequenced in a study of blood T cell repertoires in COVID-19. Clones were sequenced by immunoSEQ multiplex PCR, and TCRdb holds only the in-frame ones, with some missing. The data hold approximately 390,000 clones, with just under 90% observed a single time. The sample was PBMCs or T cells enriched from blood (not recorded which). Source of these receptors: a woman aged 45 to 65 who had recovered from COVID-19.

The chain joins TRBV9 to TRBJ1-3; no firm D call. Looked up from germline, CDR1 is SGDLS and CDR2 is YYNGEE. The CDR3 runs 14 residues. V was trimmed by 0 bases and J by 4 bases, leaving 8 bases between them. The DNA for the CDR3 is TGTGCCAGCAGCGTAGGAACACCCGGAAACACCATATATTTT. Translated, it gives CASSVGTPGNTIYF.

J is TRBJ1-1 and V is TRBV5-1, with 7 bases that match TRBD1. Germline V lookup: CDR1 SGHRS, CDR2 YFSETQ. The CDR3 is 16 amino acids. V was pared by 2 bases and J by 11 bases, with 18 bases of the junction left unmatched. The CDR3 sequence is CASSLIVGGDPLLAFF. CDR3 bases: TGCGCCAGCAGCTTAATCGTAGGGGGCGACCCTCTGTTGGCTTTCTTT.

The sample holds one count of this clone. Relative to the germline gene, one junction end is altered; a read error may explain this. J is TRBJ1-1 and V is TRBV30, with TRBD1 as a possible D gene (6 bases). CDR1 and CDR2 from the germline V gene are GTSNPN and SVGIG (reference sequence). The CDR3 has 13 amino acids. This CDR3 is CAGQWGLNTEAFF. Here the CDR3 DNA reads TGTGCCGGTCAATGGGGGCTGAATACTGAAGCTTTCTTT.

The DNA for the CDR3 is TGTGCCAGTAGTATGGAGGCGGGCTCTGGAAACACCATATATTTT. Protein sequence: CASSMEAGSGNTIYF. The chain combines TRBV19 with TRBJ1-3; D is undetermined. The CDR3 loop spans 15 amino acids. Germline V gene lookup returns CDR1 LNHDA and CDR2 SQIVND (reference sequence). V lost 3 bases, J lost 0 bases, and 9 bases lay in between.

V gene TRBV7-2 combines with J gene TRBJ1-4; 12 bases fit TRBD1. This CDR3 is 15 amino acids long. Trimming removed 5 bases from V and 8 bases from J; junction bases left unmatched: 6. Germline-derived CDR1 and CDR2 are SGHTA and FQGNSA. In nucleotides, the CDR3 is TGTGCCAGCAGCCCGGGACAGGGGGCGACGGAAAAACTGTTTTTT. It translates to CASSPGQGATEKLFF.

As concerns this clone: This same CDR3 is encoded by further DNA sequences in the sample. The V gene is TRBV5-1, the J gene TRBJ1-5, with D maybe TRBD1 (6 bases). Trimming stripped 4 bases from V and 0 bases from J, with 11 bases between. Germline-derived CDR1 and CDR2 are SGHRS and YFSETQ. This CDR3 is built from 15 residues. The DNA of the CDR3 is TGCGCCAGCAGCCCGGGACATAATAGCAATCAGCCCCAGCATTTT. Translation gives CASSPGHNSNQPQHF.

V gene TRBV27 combines with J gene TRBJ1-2, with 10 bases lining up with TRBD1. Germline trimming cut 7 bases from V and 6 bases from J; bases unmatched to any gene: 11. Germline-derived CDR1 and CDR2 are MNHEY and SMNVEV (reference sequence). The CDR3 is 15 amino acids. The CDR3 nucleotides read TGTGCCAGCACCTCCCGGGGACAGGGGTCCCATGGCTACACCTTC. Translating gives CASTSRGQGSHGYTF.

The chain is built from TRBV15 and TRBJ1-2, with 9 bases fitting TRBD1. Per the germline V gene, CDR1 is LNHNV and CDR2 is YYDKDF (reference sequence). Trimming removed 2 bases from V and 6 bases from J; junction bases left unmatched: 1. The CDR3 is 13 amino acids. CDR3 protein: CATSRWTGDGYTF. For the CDR3, the DNA is TGTGCCACCAGCAGATGGACAGGGGATGGCTACACCTTC. Variable domain in full (rest from reference TRBV15 and TRBJ1-2): DAMVIQNPRYQVTQFGKPVTLSCSQTLNHNVMYWYQQKSSQAPKLLFHYYDKDFNNEADTPDNFQSRRPNTSFCFLDIRSPGLGDTAMYLCATSRWTGDGYTFGSGTRLTVV.

The V call is TRBV2, the J call TRBJ2-1, with TRBD2 matching over 11 bases. The germline V gene has CDR1 SNHLY and CDR2 FYNNEI. There are 13 residues in the CDR3. After removal of 6 bases from V and 16 bases from J, the junction contained 11 bases not matched to a gene. CDR3 bases: TGTGCCAGCAGCGAGTACTTAGCGGGGGGGCCTTTCTTC. This translates into CASSEYLAGGPFF.

The chain recombines TRBV2 with TRBJ2-2; a weak D match, TRBD1 (6 bases). CDR3 length equals 18 residues. The germline CDR1 and CDR2 sequences are SNHLY and FYNNEI. Deletions cut 4 bases from V and 4 bases from J, with 22 bases between. CDR3 DNA sequence: TGTGCCAGCAGTGTGGTCTACAGGGTCCCGGACTCCACCGGGGAGCTGTTTTTT. Translated, it gives CASSVVYRVPDSTGELFF. The full variable domain, in which reference TRBV2 and TRBJ2-2 provide the parts outside the CDR3, is EPEVTQTPSHQVTQMGQEVILRCVPISNHLYFYWYRQILGQKVEFLVSFYNNEISEKSEIFDDQFSVERPDGSNFTLKIRSTKLEDSAMYFCASSVVYRVPDSTGELFFGEGSRLTVL.

This chain links TRBV10-3 with TRBJ1-1; TRBD1 matches 9 bases. The CDR3 is 15 amino acids. The V and J ends lost 6 bases and 3 bases, in that order; junction bases with no gene match: 8. The germline V gene has CDR1 ENHRY and CDR2 SYGVKD. The CDR3 nucleotides are TGTGCCATCAGGTCACAGGGGGCTGGAGACACTGAAGCTTTCTTT. Protein: CAIRSQGAGDTEAFF.

V is TRBV12-5 and J is TRBJ2-2, with TRBD2 matching over 10 bases. Germline CDR1 and CDR2: LGHNT and FRNRAP. This CDR3 is 15 amino acids long. The ends lost 3 bases at V and 6 bases at J; junction bases unmatched: 4. The CDR3 reads CASGFRLAGAGELFF. The CDR3 region has the DNA TGTGCTAGTGGTTTTCGGCTAGCGGGGGCCGGGGAGCTGTTTTTT.

This chain joins TRBV18 and TRBJ1-2; the match to TRBD1 covers 8 bases. The length of the CDR3 is 13 residues. V was clipped by 5 bases and J by 3 bases; unmatched bases: 2. Germline CDR1 and CDR2: KGHSH and LQKENI. The CDR3 sequence: CASSSTGDYGYTF. The DNA of the CDR3 is TGTGCCAGCTCATCGACAGGGGACTATGGCTACACCTTC.

This chain links TRBV3-1 (or the pseudogene TRBV3-2) with TRBJ2-2; D is unresolved. The ends were cut back, 0 bases at V and 4 bases at J, with 12 bases in the middle. The CDR3 is 16 residues long. CDR1 and CDR2 (germline): LGHDT, YNNKEL (reference sequence). The CDR3 sequence: CASSQDRPQATGELFF. Here the CDR3 DNA reads TGTGCCAGCAGCCAAGATAGGCCCCAGGCCACCGGGGAGCTGTTTTTT.

This chain links TRBV5-1 with TRBJ2-5; possible D gene TRBD1, 6 bases. Germline V gene data show CDR1 as SGHRS and CDR2 as YFSETQ. This CDR3 is built from 15 residues. V was trimmed by 0 bases and J by 2 bases, leaving 11 bases between them. The CDR3 sequence: CASSLVFGQQETQYF. DNA for the CDR3: TGCGCCAGCAGCTTGGTCTTTGGACAGCAAGAGACCCAGTACTTC. Full variable domain (remainder filled in from reference TRBV5-1 and TRBJ2-5): KAGVTQTPRYLIKTRGQQVTLSCSPISGHRSVSWYQQTPGQGLQFLFEYFSETQRNKGNFPGRFSGRQFSNSRSEMNVSTLELGDSALYLCASSLVFGQQETQYFGPGTRLLVL.

The CDR3 DNA reads TGTGCCAGTCGGAGGGGGCAGGGAGCTCCTTACAATGAGCAGTTCTTC. Protein product: CASRRGQGAPYNEQFF. This chain joins TRBV19 and TRBJ2-1; TRBD1 is a possible D gene (7 bases). V was trimmed by 8 bases and J by 4 bases, leaving 21 bases between them. The germline V gene encodes CDR1 LNHDA and CDR2 SQIVND (reference sequence). The CDR3 extends over 16 amino acids.

The chain combines TRBV6-5 with TRBJ1-6; TRBD1 matches at 9 bases. Looked up from germline, CDR1 is MNHEY and CDR2 is SVGAGI. The CDR3 has 15 amino acids. The V gene end was trimmed by 7 bases and the J gene end by 1 base; junction bases not matched to a gene: 2. The CDR3 nucleotides read TGTGCCAGCAAGGACAGGGGTTCCTATAATTCACCCCTCCACTTT. This encodes CASKDRGSYNSPLHF.

The chain recombines TRBV28 with TRBJ1-2, with TRBD1 matching 7 bases. Germline values: CDR1 MDHEN, CDR2 SYDVKM. The CDR3 runs to 15 residues. V dropped 4 bases and J dropped 6; count of bases not matched to a gene: 11. CDR3 in DNA: TGTGCCAGCAGTTCCCACTCGACAGGGCAGCATGGCTACACCTTC. Residues: CASSSHSTGQHGYTF.

The rearrangement links TRBV12-3 or TRBV12-4 to TRBJ1-2; the match to TRBD1 covers 8 bases. This CDR3 region has 13 residues. Losses at the gene ends were 5 bases for V and 8 bases for J; bases not matched to a gene: 7. The CDR3, as DNA: TGTGCCAGCAGTCAGACCCCAGGGGGCGGCTACACCTTC. Translating gives CASSQTPGGGYTF.

A few counts support this clone. The V and J genes are TRBV5-1 and TRBJ1-2; TRBD1 matches 12 bases. The germline V gene has CDR1 SGHRS and CDR2 YFSETQ. The junction had 2 bases not matched to a gene; V was cut back by 0 bases and J by 8 bases. The CDR3 contains 14 residues. CDR3 DNA sequence: TGCGCCAGCAGCTTGGGGGACAGGGGGCGAGGCTACACCTTC. Amino acids: CASSLGDRGRGYTF.

The CDR3 coding sequence is TGTGCCAGCAGTTTCGGCCTGGGAGCAGATACGCAGTATTTT. It specifies CASSFGLGADTQYF. This chain links TRBV27 with TRBJ2-3; D possibly corresponds to TRBD2 (5 bases). Trimming shortened V by 3 bases and J by 4 bases, and 11 bases separated the two germline ends. The CDR3 contains 14 residues. The V gene's germline CDR1 is MNHEY and CDR2 SMNVEV (reference sequence).

The CDR3 DNA reads as TGTGCCAGCTCAGGTGGGACAGCAGCAACTAATGAAAAACTGTTTTTT. It codes for CASSGGTAATNEKLFF. The genes are TRBV18 and TRBJ1-4; TRBD1 agrees at 7 bases. The ends lost 5 bases at V and 0 bases at J; junction bases unmatched: 6. This CDR3 contains 16 residues. The germline V gene encodes CDR1 KGHSH and CDR2 LQKENI.

This clone was observed once. This chain links TRBV5-1 with TRBJ1-1; 7 positions match TRBD1. Germline values: CDR1 SGHRS, CDR2 YFSETQ. V trimming: 0 bases; J trimming: 5 bases; junction bases outside the gene matches: 4. The CDR3 runs 14 residues. The chain's CDR3 is CASSLEGGRTEAFF. The CDR3 nucleotides are TGCGCCAGCAGCTTGGAAGGGGGCCGAACTGAAGCTTTCTTT.

This sequence joins TRBV2 and TRBJ2-7; D might be TRBD1 (6 bases). The V end was cut by 8 bases, the J end by 6 bases, with 23 bases between. Germline V gene sequence: CDR1 SNHLY, CDR2 FYNNEI. This CDR3 region has 15 residues. Here the CDR3 reads CASQYDSDRPPEQYF. CDR3 nucleotide sequence: TGTGCCAGCCAGTACGATAGTGACAGGCCACCCGAGCAGTACTTC.

V gene TRBV5-6 combines with J gene TRBJ2-7; 9 bases are shared with TRBD1. The CDR3 consists of 13 residues. V was clipped by 4 bases and J by 3 bases; unmatched bases: 2. Germline V gene sequence: CDR1 SGHDT, CDR2 YYEEEE. CDR3 bases: TGTGCCAGCAGCACGGGACAGGGCTACGAGCAGTACTTC. Its protein product is CASSTGQGYEQYF.

This clone was picked up many times. In DNA form, the CDR3 reads TGTGCCAGCGGTAAGACAGGGGCATATAATTCACCCCTCCACTTT. As protein: CASGKTGAYNSPLHF. The rearrangement uses TRBV27 and TRBJ1-6, with 8 bases matching TRBD1. The trim removed 8 bases at V and 4 bases at J, leaving 7 bases unmatched. CDR1 is MNHEY, CDR2 SMNVEV, per germline (reference sequence). This CDR3 comprises 15 residues.

The CDR3 bases are TGTGCCAGCAGTGTGCTAGCGGGGGCAGAGACCCAGTACTTC. Amino acid sequence: CASSVLAGAETQYF. The chain couples TRBV25-1 to TRBJ2-5; 10 bases align to TRBD2. J lost 4 bases, V lost 4 bases, and 3 bases had no gene match. This CDR3 has 14 amino acids. CDR1 and CDR2 from the germline V gene are MGHDK and SYGVNS.

CDR3 sequence: CASSIRYNSPLHF. In DNA, the CDR3 is TGTGCCAGTAGTATACGTTATAATTCACCCCTCCACTTT. The chain uses TRBV19 and TRBJ1-6, with D unresolved. CDR1 and CDR2 from the germline V gene are LNHDA and SQIVND (reference sequence). The V end lost 2 bases, the J end lost 4 bases, and 3 bases lay between the germline ends. The length of the CDR3 is 13 residues.